A selection of T cell receptor beta chains follows, all from one sample in a study of blood T cell repertoires in COVID-19. This table comes from immunoSEQ multiplex PCR, and its TCRdb copy is limited to in-frame clones, with some not included. The sample records approximately 150,000 clones, approximately 88% being singletons. The sequenced material came from peripheral blood. These receptor sequences come from a human donor in a cohort sampled during active COVID-19. Each CDR3 is given with its conserved first and last residue. A D gene is named only where the DNA matches it firmly. Where a row states a size, it is once, few, many or the class of an expanded clone; other rows omit it.

J | D | V | size | DNA | CDR3
TRBJ1-4 | - | TRBV4-2 | - | TGTGCCAGCAGCCCACAGGCGGCAGTGCGGGAAAAACTGTTTTTT | CASSPQAAVREKLFF
TRBJ2-2 | - | TRBV4-3 | - | TGCGCCAGCAGCCCCCACAGGGACCCCGGGGAGCTGTTTTTT | CASSPHRDPGELFF
TRBJ2-1 | TRBD2 | TRBV18 | - | TGTGCCAGCTCAAACCAACTAGCGGGGGGTTCCTACAATGAGCAGTTCTTC | CASSNQLAGGSYNEQFF
TRBJ2-1 | TRBD1 | TRBV6-1 | - | TGTGCCAGCAGTGAGGGCAGGGGGCTCTACAATGAGCAGTTCTTC | CASSEGRGLYNEQFF
TRBJ2-2 | - | TRBV30 | - | TGTGCCTGGAGTGTACGGAGCGGGGAGCTGTTTTTT | CAWSVRSGELFF
TRBJ1-4 | TRBD1 | TRBV25-1 | - | TGTGCCAGCGGGACAGGGGCCCCTAATGAAAAACTGTTTTTT | CASGTGAPNEKLFF
TRBJ2-7 | - | TRBV24-1 | - | TGTGCCAGCCCAGGGAACTCCTACGAGCAGTACTTC | CASPGNSYEQYF
TRBJ1-1 | - | TRBV7-6 | once | TGTGCCAGCAGCTTTAACAGGGTGGACACTGAAGCTTTCTTT | CASSFNRVDTEAFF
TRBJ1-2 | - | TRBV9 | once | TGTGCCAGCAGCGTAGATAGCCCGACCTATGGCTACACCTTC | CASSVDSPTYGYTF
TRBJ2-7 | - | TRBV4-1 | few | TGCGCCAGCAGCCAAGTCGTAGGGGGTGGTTACGAGCAGTACTTC | CASSQVVGGGYEQYF
TRBJ2-7 | TRBD1 | TRBV19 | - | TGTGCCAGTAGTGCGGGACAGGGGAACTACGAGCAGTACTTC | CASSAGQGNYEQYF
TRBJ1-6 | - | TRBV4-1 | - | TGCGCCAGCAGCCAAATAGGAGAAGGATCTTCACCCCTCCACTTT | CASSQIGEGSSPLHF
TRBJ1-2 | - | TRBV4-1 | - | TGCGCCAGCAGCCAAGATTTTGGGACTGGCTATGGCTACACCTTC | CASSQDFGTGYGYTF
TRBJ2-7 | TRBD1 | TRBV30 | - | TGTGCCTGGACCTTGGGACAGGGAGACTACGAGCAGTACTTC | CAWTLGQGDYEQYF
TRBJ1-5 | TRBD1 | TRBV19 | - | TGTGCCAGTAGTATTCAGGGGGCAAGTGGCAATCAGCCCCAGCATTTT | CASSIQGASGNQPQHF
TRBJ2-5 | TRBD2 | TRBV7-9 | once | TGTGCCAGCAGCCTCGGACTAGCTAGCAAAGAGACCCAGTACTTC | CASSLGLASKETQYF
TRBJ2-7 | TRBD2 | TRBV9 | - | TGTGCCAGCAGCGAGGGGACTAGCGGGGGTTACGAGCAGTACTTC | CASSEGTSGGYEQYF
TRBJ2-7 | TRBD1 | TRBV18 | - | TGTGCCAGCTCACCACGGACAGGGACCAACTACGAGCAGTACTTC | CASSPRTGTNYEQYF
TRBJ1-1 | TRBD1 | TRBV6-5 | - | TGTGCCAGCAGTTACCGAGGGGGCCGAACTGAAGCTTTCTTT | CASSYRGGRTEAFF
TRBJ1-6 | TRBD1 | TRBV4-1 | - | TGCGCCAGCAGCCAAGAAATGCGAGACAGGGAGTCACCCCTCCACTTT | CASSQEMRDRESPLHF
TRBJ1-4 | TRBD1 | TRBV19 | - | TGTGCCAGTAGGCCGGGACAGGGTACTCTGAGGCCTGAAAAACTGTTTTTT | CASRPGQGTLRPEKLFF
TRBJ2-1 | TRBD1 | TRBV19 | - | TGTGCCAGTAGTGCGGGACAGGGCGGCAATGAGCAGTTCTTC | CASSAGQGGNEQFF
TRBJ1-4 | TRBD1 | TRBV19 | - | TGTGCCAGTAGTATGGACAGGCGCGCATCGAAACTGTTTTTT | CASSMDRRASKLFF
TRBJ2-1 | TRBD1 | TRBV4-1 | - | TGCGCCAGCAGCCAATGGACAGGCTCAAATGAGCAGTTCTTC | CASSQWTGSNEQFF
TRBJ1-6 | - | TRBV30 | few | TGTGCCCAGACAAAAAACAATTCACCCCTCCACTTT | CAQTKNNSPLHF
TRBJ1-2 | - | TRBV5-1 | - | TGCGCCAGCAGCCCACTGGGGACACTCGGCTACACCTTC | CASSPLGTLGYTF